Shown below are 13 T cell receptor beta chains from a single sample sequenced in a study of radiation and T cells in renal cell carcinoma (dated by TCRdb to the early 2020s). Libraries were built with the immunoSEQ multiplex PCR assay. TCRdb obtained this table from immuneACCESS and retained in-frame rearrangements with V and J assigned. These tables miss some clones; where compared with another copy, unresolved V genes account for less than half of the shortfall, and the remainder is unexplained. The sample table shows 75,000 to 95,000 clones, and over 80% are seen once. The ten largest clones add up to under 10% of the sample. This specimen's time point label, per the study, means: blood 4 weeks post-SBRT, at nephrectomy. The meaning of the sample's treatment or condition label: 15 Gy SBRT to primary tumor, nephrectomy 4 weeks later. Material: blood, obtained from a patient whose treatment included radiotherapy and nephrectomy. These receptors were collected from a man in his fifties with renal cell carcinoma.

This clone was detected once. V and J are TRBV9 and TRBJ2-3; 7 bases align to TRBD2. Germline CDR1 is SGDLS and CDR2 is YYNGEE. The CDR3 has 14 residues. J was trimmed by 0 bases and V by 5 bases; bases with no gene match: 3. This CDR3 reads CASRHSGSTDTQYF. The CDR3 DNA follows: TGTGCCAGCAGACATAGCGGGAGCACAGATACGCAGTATTTT.

The rearrangement joins TRBV5-4 to TRBJ2-2; a weak D match, TRBD2 (7 bases). Trimming took 4 bases from V and 4 from J, leaving 20 bases between them. CDR1 and CDR2 from the germline V gene are SGHNT and YYREEE (reference sequence). The CDR3 is 17 amino acids. CDR3 sequence reads: CASSRPVGGAGTGELFF. Here the CDR3 DNA reads TGTGCCAGCAGCCGACCGGTGGGGGGGGCCGGCACCGGGGAGCTGTTTTTT.

The chain combines TRBV27 with TRBJ1-1; D uncertain. Per germline, CDR1 MNHEY and CDR2 SMNVEV (reference sequence). Between the trimmed V and J ends, which lost 6 bases and 4 bases, there was a span of 18 bases. CDR3 length equals 15 residues. DNA of the CDR3: TGTGCCAGCAGCCCTGTGGCGGCAAGCCCCACTGAAGCTTTCTTT. Protein sequence: CASSPVAASPTEAFF.

V usage is TRBV10-3 and J usage is TRBJ1-4; 7 bases fit TRBD1. The length of the CDR3 is 13 residues. Trimming at V came to 11 bases and at J to 5 bases, leaving 8 bases not matched to a gene. Germline CDR1 and CDR2: ENHRY and SYGVKD. CDR3 amino acids: CAVARGGNEKLFF. The CDR3, as DNA: TGTGCCGTCGCCAGGGGGGGAAATGAAAAACTGTTTTTT.

This clone has only a few counts. The chain couples TRBV5-1 to TRBJ2-7; D gene uncertain. The CDR3 loop spans 12 amino acids. Per germline, CDR1 SGHRS and CDR2 YFSETQ. The V and J ends lost 0 bases and 2 bases respectively, with 3 bases between them. This CDR3 reads CASSLVPYEQYF. CDR3 sequence (DNA): TGCGCCAGCAGCTTGGTCCCCTACGAGCAGTACTTC.

The chain carries TRBV6-4 and TRBJ2-1; 10 bases agree with TRBD2. CDR3 length equals 18 residues. The J segment lost 0 bases and the V segment lost 0 bases, leaving 5 bases of the junction unmatched. Per the germline V gene, CDR1 is MRHNA and CDR2 is SNTAGT. In nucleotides, the CDR3 is TGTGCCAGCAGTGACTCGGGACTAGCGACCAGCTCCTACAATGAGCAGTTCTTC. Translation: CASSDSGLATSSYNEQFF.

This clone was seen only a few times. The genes are TRBV11-2 and TRBJ1-1; no clear D. This CDR3 spans 13 amino acids. The ends were cut back, 1 base at V and 7 bases at J, with 10 bases in the middle. Germline V gene data show CDR1 as SGHAT and CDR2 as FQNNGV. The CDR3 coding sequence is TGTGCCAGCAGCTTAGTCAGCGGAGTTGAAGCTTTCTTT. Its protein product is CASSLVSGVEAFF.

This clone turned up a few times. The V and J genes are TRBV9 and TRBJ1-1; D ambiguous. The V gene lost 0 bases and the J gene lost 3 bases, with 6 bases spanning the gap. The V gene's germline CDR1 is SGDLS and CDR2 YYNGEE. The CDR3 is 13 amino acids. The CDR3 is CASSVGGDTEAFF. CDR3 in DNA: TGTGCCAGCAGCGTAGGTGGGGACACTGAAGCTTTCTTT.

The chain joins TRBV6-1 to TRBJ2-7; D may correspond to TRBD1 or TRBD2 (5 bases each). From germline, CDR1 is MNHNS and CDR2 SASEGT. With 5 bases removed from V and 0 bases from J, the gap between germline ends came to 8 bases. This CDR3 is 13 amino acids long. The CDR3 protein is CASSPGSSYEQYF. The CDR3 DNA follows: TGTGCCAGCAGTCCAGGGAGCTCCTACGAGCAGTACTTC.

This chain links TRBV29-1 with TRBJ2-1; TRBD2 matches 8 bases. The CDR3 runs 16 residues. CDR1 and CDR2 (germline): SQVTM, ANQGSEA. Trimming removed 4 bases from V and 4 bases from J; junction bases left unmatched: 12. The CDR3 is CSVGSTGGKFYNEQFF. CDR3 nucleotide sequence: TGCAGCGTTGGTTCGACGGGGGGGAAATTTTACAATGAGCAGTTCTTC.

This chain uses TRBV4-1 with TRBJ1-5; 7 bases are shared with TRBD1. The CDR3 consists of 16 residues. J was trimmed by 10 bases and V by 2 bases; bases with no gene match: 14. Germline CDR1 and CDR2: MGHRA and YSYEKL. The CDR3 region is CASSQSPGTDNSPQHF. CDR3 bases: TGCGCCAGCAGCCAAAGTCCTGGGACAGATAATTCCCCCCAGCATTTT.

The genes are TRBV6-5 and TRBJ1-2; 8 bases agree with TRBD1. There are 13 residues in the CDR3. CDR1 and CDR2 (germline): MNHEY, SVGAGI. With V trimmed by 5 bases and J by 5 bases, 4 bases remained unmatched. CDR3 sequence (DNA): TGTGCCAGCAGTGCGACAGGGGATTATGGCTACACCTTC. It is translated as CASSATGDYGYTF.

This clone was picked up a small number of times. V is TRBV7-2 and J is TRBJ1-2; D unresolved. The V end lost 1 base, the J end lost 0 bases, and 6 bases lay between the germline ends. Germline V gene lookup returns CDR1 SGHTA and CDR2 FQGNSA. The length of the CDR3 is 14 residues. The CDR3 region is CASSLDRANYGYTF. In DNA, the CDR3 is TGTGCCAGCAGCTTAGACAGAGCTAACTATGGCTACACCTTC.